The clone carrying this T cell receptor beta chain appeared a single time. Per the original methods: Nucleated cell number was recorded as an estimate derived from reference gene primer amplification. Profiling relied on immunoSEQ multiplex PCR, and the TCRdb table lists in-frame clones only, not all of them. V and J calls plus clone size are reproduced from that table; the DNA served to infer D and trimming. In the table there are about 160,000 clones, about 80% of which are singletons. The CDR3 runs to 19 residues. Germline values: CDR1 SGHRS, CDR2 YFSETQ. Trimming took 0 bases from V and 0 from J, leaving 19 bases between them. This specimen comes from a study of blood T cell repertoires in COVID-19. Study at large: Sites across the United States, Italy and Spain contributed samples from acute and convalescent COVID-19. PBMCs, B-cell-depleted T cells, or T cells provided the cDNA or gDNA that made up the material.

The source material was peripheral blood. V usage is TRBV5-1 and J usage is TRBJ1-5, with D tentatively TRBD1 (5 bases). The TCR sequence derives from a woman aged 80 or over with acute or convalescent COVID-19. The chain's CDR3 is CASSLGGVVLVFSNQPQHF. CDR3 sequence (DNA): TGCGCCAGCAGCTTGGGGGGCGTAGTATTAGTTTTTAGCAATCAGCCCCAGCATTTT.